These T cell receptor beta chains were read from a single sample in a study of CD8 T cells in ankylosing spondylitis. Via MiXCR, TCRdb re-called the 5' RACE reads, giving one row per CDR3 protein. Among 25,000 to 30,000 distinct CDR3 sequences listed, over 6.5% were seen once. Sample: blood. These receptors were taken from a male donor with ankylosing spondylitis or in good health (not recorded which). Each CDR3 is given with its conserved first and last residue. D genes are given only for firm matches. A row's size may be missing; if present it is once, few, many or a size class.

CASSPGSQGGRTEAFF | TGTGCCAGCTCACCAGGTTCCCAGGGAGGGAGGACTGAAGCTTTCTTT | TRBJ1-1 | . | . | TRBV18
CASSQDRFFEAFF | TGTGCCAGCAGCCAAGACAGGTTTTTTGAAGCTTTCTTT | TRBJ1-1 | . | . | TRBV28
CSARDLPIEQFF | TGCAGTGCTAGAGATCTCCCCATTGAGCAGTTCTTC | TRBJ2-1 | . | many | TRBV20-1
CASSLVLSETQYF | TGTGCCAGCAGCTTGGTACTCTCGGAGACCCAGTACTTC | TRBJ2-5 | . | large | TRBV5-6
CASSNRGTAASYEQYF | TGTGCCAGCAGCAATCGTGGGACAGCCGCTTCCTACGAGCAGTACTTC | TRBJ2-7 | . | . | TRBV21-1
CASSTRWGNNEQFF | TGTGCCAGCAGCACCCGGTGGGGGAACAATGAGCAGTTCTTC | TRBJ2-1 | . | few | TRBV9
CASSLELSDEQFF | TGTGCCAGCAGCTTAGAATTGTCCGATGAGCAGTTCTTC | TRBJ2-1 | . | . | TRBV7-9
CASSLLTGGSYNEQFF | TGTGCCAGCAGTCTACTGACAGGGGGTTCCTACAATGAGCAGTTCTTC | TRBJ2-1 | TRBD1 | few | TRBV12-3/TRBV12-4
CASSSGTGPTDTQYF | TGTGCCAGCAGCTCGGGGACAGGGCCGACAGATACGCAGTATTTT | TRBJ2-3 | TRBD1 | few | TRBV6-6
CASSLAGTSHTGELFF | TGTGCCAGCAGCCTAGCAGGGACTAGCCACACCGGGGAGCTGTTTTTT | TRBJ2-2 | TRBD2 | . | TRBV14
CASSRVPGGQINEQFF | TGTGCCAGCAGCCGTGTGCCCGGGGGACAAATCAATGAGCAGTTCTTC | TRBJ2-1 | . | few | TRBV6-5
CASSVEISLTGELFF | TGTGCCAGCAGCGTAGAGATTAGCCTCACCGGGGAGCTGTTTTTT | TRBJ2-2 | . | . | TRBV9
CASSSGTSGTPETQYF | TGTGCCAGCAGTTCCGGGACTAGCGGGACCCCTGAGACCCAGTACTTC | TRBJ2-5 | TRBD2 | many | TRBV6-2/TRBV6-3
CASSLAEGRETQYF | TGTGCCAGCAGCTTAGCAGAGGGGAGAGAGACCCAGTACTTC | TRBJ2-5 | . | many | TRBV7-9
CASSSTEGAGELFF | TGTGCCAGCAGCTCTACGGAGGGTGCCGGGGAGCTGTTTTTT | TRBJ2-2 | . | . | TRBV28
CASRGMIGGTVNTEAFF | TGTGCCAGCAGGGGGATGATTGGCGGGACGGTGAACACTGAAGCTTTCTTT | TRBJ1-1 | . | . | TRBV6-2/TRBV6-3
CSVPTVFSYNEQFF | TGCAGCGTTCCCACAGTCTTCTCCTACAATGAGCAGTTCTTC | TRBJ2-1 | . | few | TRBV29-1
CASSQDSSGLYEQYF | TGCGCCAGCAGCCAAGATTCTAGCGGTCTCTACGAGCAGTACTTC | TRBJ2-7 | TRBD2 | many | TRBV4-3
CSAPGRLGTDTQYF | TGCAGCGCGCCCGGGAGGTTGGGCACAGATACGCAGTATTTT | TRBJ2-3 | TRBD2 | many | TRBV20-1
CASSLDRGTDTQYF | TGTGCCAGCAGCTTGGACCGGGGCACAGATACGCAGTATTTT | TRBJ2-3 | . | few | TRBV7-2
CASRRTGANQPQHF | TGTGCCAGCAGGCGGACAGGGGCCAATCAGCCCCAGCATTTT | TRBJ1-5 | TRBD1 | few | TRBV12-3/TRBV12-4
CSARRQGANEKLFF | TGCAGTGCTAGAAGGCAGGGGGCGAATGAAAAACTGTTTTTT | TRBJ1-4 | TRBD1 | few | TRBV20-1
CASSYLGTGEGIQYF | TGTGCCAGCAGTTATTTGGGGACAGGGGAGGGCATTCAGTACTTC | TRBJ2-4 | TRBD1 | . | TRBV12-3/TRBV12-4
CSATRGSNTGELFF | TGCAGCGCGACCCGGGGATCGAACACCGGGGAGCTGTTTTTT | TRBJ2-2 | . | many | TRBV29-1
CSVEVAVGEKLFF | TGCAGCGTTGAAGTGGCAGTAGGGGAAAAACTGTTTTTT | TRBJ1-4 | . | few | TRBV29-1
CASSYLGRTDTQYF | TGTGCCAGCAGTTACTTGGGCAGAACAGATACGCAGTATTTT | TRBJ2-3 | . | few | TRBV6-5
CASSLSRVGGLAGELFF | TGTGCCAGCAGCTTAAGCAGGGTCGGAGGTTTGGCCGGGGAGCTGTTTTTT | TRBJ2-2 | . | many | TRBV7-7
CSVPVTGRETQYF | TGCAGTGTTCCGGTCACAGGGCGAGAGACCCAGTACTTC | TRBJ2-5 | . | . | TRBV20-1
CASSGGVSDNEQFF | TGTGCCAGCAGCGGGGGGGTCTCCGACAATGAGCAGTTCTTC | TRBJ2-1 | . | few | TRBV9
CSARDGTGANTGELFF | TGCAGTGCTAGAGATGGGACAGGGGCGAACACCGGGGAGCTGTTTTTT | TRBJ2-2 | TRBD1 | few | TRBV20-1
CASRGRGDSGELFF | TGCGCCAGCAGAGGGAGGGGAGATTCCGGGGAGCTGTTTTTT | TRBJ2-2 | TRBD2 | . | TRBV4-3
CSVEGGTEAFF | TGCAGCGTTGAAGGGGGGACTGAAGCTTTCTTT | TRBJ1-1 | . | few | TRBV29-1
CASSLEINTGELFF | TGCGCCAGCAGCCTAGAGATTAACACCGGGGAGCTGTTTTTT | TRBJ2-2 | . | . | TRBV5-1
CASSVRSGELFF | TGTGCCAGCAGCGTCCGATCCGGGGAGCTGTTTTTT | TRBJ2-2 | . | . | TRBV11-2
CSVNQPQETQYF | TGCAGCGTCAACCAGCCCCAAGAGACCCAGTACTTC | TRBJ2-5 | . | many | TRBV29-1
CSVATSGRINEQFF | TGCAGCGTAGCCACTAGCGGGAGAATCAATGAGCAGTTCTTC | TRBJ2-1 | TRBD2 | . | TRBV29-1
CASSLPGQGTDTQYF | TGTGCCAGCAGTTTGCCGGGACAGGGTACAGATACGCAGTATTTT | TRBJ2-3 | TRBD1 | . | TRBV28
CASSLYEGEGHYEQYF | TGTGCCAGCAGTTTATACGAAGGGGAGGGACACTACGAGCAGTACTTC | TRBJ2-7 | . | many | TRBV28
CASSVEAGSNTGELFF | TGTGCCAGCAGCGTAGAGGCAGGGTCCAACACCGGGGAGCTGTTTTTT | TRBJ2-2 | . | . | TRBV9
CASSLGTSGAYNEQFF | TGCGCCAGCAGCTTGGGGACTAGCGGAGCATACAATGAGCAGTTCTTC | TRBJ2-1 | TRBD2 | many | TRBV5-1
CASSQDSNQPQHF | TGTGCCAGCAGCCAAGACAGCAATCAGCCCCAGCATTTT | TRBJ1-5 | . | many | TRBV6-6
CASSLQGANTGELFF | TGCGCCAGCAGCTTGCAGGGGGCTAACACCGGGGAGCTGTTTTTT | TRBJ2-2 | TRBD1 | few | TRBV5-1
CASSPTDNTGELFF | TGTGCCAGCAGCCCTACTGATAACACCGGGGAGCTGTTTTTT | TRBJ2-2 | . | few | TRBV4-2
CATSGQQARENTGELFF | TGTGCCACCAGTGGACAACAGGCGCGGGAGAACACCGGGGAGCTGTTTTTT | TRBJ2-2 | . | many | TRBV24-1
CASSQAGDLYEQYF | TGCGCCAGCAGCCAAGCAGGGGATCTCTACGAGCAGTACTTC | TRBJ2-7 | . | few | TRBV4-3
CSASPGTRDNEQFF | TGCAGTGCTAGTCCCGGGACTAGAGACAATGAGCAGTTCTTC | TRBJ2-1 | TRBD2 | . | TRBV20-1
CASSPRGLAGVTDTQYF | TGTGCCAGCAGCCCTAGGGGACTAGCGGGAGTTACAGATACGCAGTATTTT | TRBJ2-3 | TRBD2 | . | TRBV4-2
CASTINTEAFF | TGTGCCAGCACCATCAACACTGAAGCTTTCTTT | TRBJ1-1 | . | . | TRBV6-2/TRBV6-3
CASSFTDTQYF | TGCGCCAGCAGCTTCACAGATACGCAGTATTTT | TRBJ2-3 | . | many | TRBV5-1
CASSFGRTTNEKLFF | TGTGCCAGCAGTTTTGGAAGAACAACTAATGAAAAACTGTTTTTT | TRBJ1-4 | . | few | TRBV27
CASSPDRRSGNTIYF | TGCGCCAGCAGCCCTGACAGGCGCTCTGGAAACACCATATATTTT | TRBJ1-3 | . | few | TRBV4-3
CASSQEPGYGGELFF | TGCGCCAGCAGCCAAGAACCCGGGTATGGCGGGGAGCTGTTTTTT | TRBJ2-2 | . | few | TRBV4-1
CASSRGQGNNEKLFF | TGTGCCAGCAGCCGAGGACAGGGGAATAATGAAAAACTGTTTTTT | TRBJ1-4 | TRBD1 | few | TRBV6-5